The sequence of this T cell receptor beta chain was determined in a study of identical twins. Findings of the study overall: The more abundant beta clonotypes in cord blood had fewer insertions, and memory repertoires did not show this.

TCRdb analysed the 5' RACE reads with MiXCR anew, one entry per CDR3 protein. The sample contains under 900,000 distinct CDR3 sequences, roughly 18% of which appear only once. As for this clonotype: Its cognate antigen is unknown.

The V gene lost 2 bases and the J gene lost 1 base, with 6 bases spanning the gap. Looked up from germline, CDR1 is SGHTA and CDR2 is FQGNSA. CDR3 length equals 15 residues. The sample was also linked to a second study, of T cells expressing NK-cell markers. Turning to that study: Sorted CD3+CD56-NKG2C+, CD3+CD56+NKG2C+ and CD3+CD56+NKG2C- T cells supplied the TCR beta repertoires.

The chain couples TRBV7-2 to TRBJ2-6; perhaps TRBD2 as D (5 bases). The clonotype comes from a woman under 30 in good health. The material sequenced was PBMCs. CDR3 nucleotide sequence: TGTGCCAGCAGCTTACGGACTTCTGGGGCCAACGTCCTGACTTTC. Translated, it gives CASSLRTSGANVLTF.